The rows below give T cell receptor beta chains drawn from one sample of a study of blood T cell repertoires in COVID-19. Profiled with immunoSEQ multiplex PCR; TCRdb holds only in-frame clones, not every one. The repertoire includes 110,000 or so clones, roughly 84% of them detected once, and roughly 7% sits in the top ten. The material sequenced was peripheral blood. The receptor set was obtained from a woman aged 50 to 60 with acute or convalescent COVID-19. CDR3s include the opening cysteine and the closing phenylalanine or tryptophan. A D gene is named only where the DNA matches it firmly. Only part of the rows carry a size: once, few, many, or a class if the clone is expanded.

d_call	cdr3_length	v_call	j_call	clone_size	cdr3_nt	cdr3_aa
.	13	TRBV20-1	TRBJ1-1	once	TGCAGTGCTAGTGAGGGGGGGGACACTGAAGCTTTCTTT	CSASEGGDTEAFF
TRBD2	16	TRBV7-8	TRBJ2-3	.	TGTGCCAGCAGCTTTAATAGCGGGGGGGCGTCAGATACGCAGTATTTT	CASSFNSGGASDTQYF
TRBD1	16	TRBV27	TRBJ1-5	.	TGTGCCAGCAGCCGCGGACACAGGGGTTTCGGTCAGCCCCAGCATTTT	CASSRGHRGFGQPQHF
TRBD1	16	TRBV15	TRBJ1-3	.	TGTGCCACCAGCAGAGACCGGGACAGGTCTGGAAACACCATATATTTT	CATSRDRDRSGNTIYF
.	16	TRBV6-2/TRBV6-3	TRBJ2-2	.	TGTGCCAGCAGTCCCCATCGGAGTCAGATAACCGGGGAGCTGTTTTTT	CASSPHRSQITGELFF
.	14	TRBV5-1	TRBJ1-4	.	TGCGCCAGCAGCTTGAATGCCGGTAATGAAAAACTGTTTTTT	CASSLNAGNEKLFF
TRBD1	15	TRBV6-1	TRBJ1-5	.	TGTGCCAGCAGTGAAGAGGGGGCAGGGCATCAGCCCCAGCATTTT	CASSEEGAGHQPQHF
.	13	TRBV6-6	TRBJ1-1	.	TGTGCCAGCAGTTACGAAAAGGGACTTGGAGCTTTCTTT	CASSYEKGLGAFF
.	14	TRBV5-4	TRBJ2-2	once	TGTGCCAGCAGCTCAGGTCGGAACACCGGGGAGCTGTTTTTT	CASSSGRNTGELFF
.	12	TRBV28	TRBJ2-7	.	TGTGCCAGTAGATCACAGGGCAACGAGCAGTACTTC	CASRSQGNEQYF
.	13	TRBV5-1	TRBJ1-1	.	TGCGCCAGCAGCGCGGACAGACTCACTGAAGCTTTCTTT	CASSADRLTEAFF
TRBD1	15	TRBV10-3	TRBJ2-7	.	TGTGCCATCAGTACTGAGGGGGCAAAACCCTACGAGCAGTACTTC	CAISTEGAKPYEQYF
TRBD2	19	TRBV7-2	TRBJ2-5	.	TGTGCCAGCAGCTTAGGACTAGCGGGGGCCGGGGGGGTCCAAGAGACCCAGTACTTC	CASSLGLAGAGGVQETQYF
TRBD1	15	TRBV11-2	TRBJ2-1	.	TGTGCCAGCAGCTTATCGGGACAGGGGGCGGTTGAGCAGTTCTTC	CASSLSGQGAVEQFF
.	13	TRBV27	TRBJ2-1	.	TGTGCCAGCAGTTTAGTAAGGGGAAATGAGCAGTTCTTC	CASSLVRGNEQFF
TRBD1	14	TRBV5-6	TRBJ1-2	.	TGTGCCAGCAGCTTGACAGGGGCCTCGAGGGGCTACACCTTC	CASSLTGASRGYTF
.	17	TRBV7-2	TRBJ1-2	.	TGTGCCAGCAGCTTAGAGGCAGGGGCGTACCCTAACTATGGCTACACCTTC	CASSLEAGAYPNYGYTF
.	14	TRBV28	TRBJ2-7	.	TGTGCCAGCAGTTTAGAGGGCCTCGTCTACGAGCAGTACTTC	CASSLEGLVYEQYF
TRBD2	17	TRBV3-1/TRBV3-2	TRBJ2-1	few	TGTGCCAGCAGCCAGGGACTAGCGGTAGACTCCTACAATGAGCAGTTCTTC	CASSQGLAVDSYNEQFF
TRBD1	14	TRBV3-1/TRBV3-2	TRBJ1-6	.	TGTGCCAGCAGCCAAACGACAGGGGGGGTGTCCCTCCACTTT	CASSQTTGGVSLHF
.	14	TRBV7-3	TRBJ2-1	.	TGTGCCAGCAGCCCCCGTTTTTCCTCCCGTGAGCAGTTCTTC	CASSPRFSSREQFF
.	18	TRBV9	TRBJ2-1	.	TGTGCCAGCAGCGTAGCCGGGTCGCGACTAGTCTCATACAATGAGCAGTTCTTC	CASSVAGSRLVSYNEQFF
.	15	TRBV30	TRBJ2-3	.	TGTGCCTGGAGCCGAGGCGGGGCGGGGACAGATACGCAGTATTTT	CAWSRGGAGTDTQYF
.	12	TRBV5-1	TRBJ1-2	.	TGCGCCAGCAGCGCAGGGACATATGGCTACACCTTC	CASSAGTYGYTF
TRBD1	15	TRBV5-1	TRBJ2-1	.	TGCGCCAGCAGCTTGGAGACAGGGTCCTGGAATGAGCAGTTCTTC	CASSLETGSWNEQFF
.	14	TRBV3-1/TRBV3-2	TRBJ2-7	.	TGTGCCAGCAGCCCCGAGGGTAGCTCCTACGAGCAGTACTTC	CASSPEGSSYEQYF
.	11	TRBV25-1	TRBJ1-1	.	TGTGCCAGCAGTGTAGCAGGGAAAGCTTTCTTT	CASSVAGKAFF
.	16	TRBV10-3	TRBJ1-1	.	TGTGCCATCAGTGATCCCACTCAGGGTAAACACACTGAAGCTTTCTTT	CAISDPTQGKHTEAFF
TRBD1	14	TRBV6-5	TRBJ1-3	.	TGTGCCAGCAGACCCGGGACAGTCGGAAACACCATATATTTT	CASRPGTVGNTIYF
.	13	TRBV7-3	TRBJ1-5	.	TGTGCCAGCAGCTTGAACCCCGGGCAGCCCCAGCATTTT	CASSLNPGQPQHF
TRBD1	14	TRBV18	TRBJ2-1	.	TGTGCCAGCTCCCCAGGGACAGGGATGGGTGAGCAGTTCTTC	CASSPGTGMGEQFF
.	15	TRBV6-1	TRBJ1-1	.	TGTGCCAGCAGTGAAAGTAGGGCCGGACAGTTAGAAGCTTTCTTT	CASSESRAGQLEAFF
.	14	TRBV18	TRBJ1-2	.	TGTGCCAGCTCACCACCGAACAGGGCTAATGGCTACACCTTC	CASSPPNRANGYTF
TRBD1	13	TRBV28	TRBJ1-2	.	TGTGCCAGCAGTCTCGGACAGGGAGATGGCTACACCTTC	CASSLGQGDGYTF
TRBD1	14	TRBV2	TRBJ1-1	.	TGTGCCATCCCACCGGGACAGGGGAACACTGAAGCTTTCTTT	CAIPPGQGNTEAFF
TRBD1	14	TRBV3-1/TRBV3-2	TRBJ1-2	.	TGTGCCAGCAGGCCGACAGGGCTGAATTATGGCTACACCTTC	CASRPTGLNYGYTF
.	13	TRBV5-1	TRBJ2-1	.	TGCGCCATCCGGGGTCCAGGGGACAATGAGCAGTTCTTC	CAIRGPGDNEQFF
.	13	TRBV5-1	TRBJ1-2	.	TGCGCCAGCAGCGATCAGACAGGTTATGGCTACACCTTC	CASSDQTGYGYTF
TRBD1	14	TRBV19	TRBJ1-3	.	TGTGCCAGTAGTATCCCGGGACAGGGAGACACCATATATTTT	CASSIPGQGDTIYF
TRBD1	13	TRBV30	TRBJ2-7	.	TGTGCCTGGAGGGGGACAGGGACATACGAGCAGTACTTC	CAWRGTGTYEQYF
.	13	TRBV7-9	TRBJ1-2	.	TGTGCCAGCAGCTTACCCACAGACTATGGCTACACCTTC	CASSLPTDYGYTF
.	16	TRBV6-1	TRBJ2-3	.	TGTGCCAGCAGTGAAAGATACAGGCCCTACACAGATACGCAGTATTTT	CASSERYRPYTDTQYF
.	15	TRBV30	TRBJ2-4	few	TGTGCCTGGAGTGCACAGGGAATAGCCAAAAACATTCAGTACTTC	CAWSAQGIAKNIQYF
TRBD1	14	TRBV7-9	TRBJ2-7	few	TGTGCCAGCAGCTCGGGACAGGGAGCGCTCGAGCAGTACTTC	CASSSGQGALEQYF
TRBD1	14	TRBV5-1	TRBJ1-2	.	TGCGCCAGCAGCCACGGGGACAGGGATGAGGGCTACACCTTC	CASSHGDRDEGYTF
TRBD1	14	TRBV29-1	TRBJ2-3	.	TGCAGCGTTGAAGAGGGACAGGGGGAAGATACGCAGTATTTT	CSVEEGQGEDTQYF
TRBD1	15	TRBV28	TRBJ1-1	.	TGTGCCAGCAGTTTATGGGGACAGGGGGTAACTGAAGCTTTCTTT	CASSLWGQGVTEAFF
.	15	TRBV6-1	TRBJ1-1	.	TGTGCCAGCAGTGATCGCGGACAGCGAACCACTGAAGCTTTCTTT	CASSDRGQRTTEAFF
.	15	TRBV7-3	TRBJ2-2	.	TGTGCCAGCAGCCCCGACAGCCTTCTGACCGGGGAGCTGTTTTTT	CASSPDSLLTGELFF
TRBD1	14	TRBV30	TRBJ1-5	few	TGTGCCTGGAGTACCGGGACAGCCTATCAGCCCCAGCATTTT	CAWSTGTAYQPQHF
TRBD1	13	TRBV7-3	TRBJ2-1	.	TGTGCCAGCAGCCCTCGGACAGGGGATGAGCAGTTCTTC	CASSPRTGDEQFF
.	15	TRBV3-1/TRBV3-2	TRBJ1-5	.	TGTGCCAGCAGCCCGACCCCCGGGAGCAATCAGCCCCAGCATTTT	CASSPTPGSNQPQHF